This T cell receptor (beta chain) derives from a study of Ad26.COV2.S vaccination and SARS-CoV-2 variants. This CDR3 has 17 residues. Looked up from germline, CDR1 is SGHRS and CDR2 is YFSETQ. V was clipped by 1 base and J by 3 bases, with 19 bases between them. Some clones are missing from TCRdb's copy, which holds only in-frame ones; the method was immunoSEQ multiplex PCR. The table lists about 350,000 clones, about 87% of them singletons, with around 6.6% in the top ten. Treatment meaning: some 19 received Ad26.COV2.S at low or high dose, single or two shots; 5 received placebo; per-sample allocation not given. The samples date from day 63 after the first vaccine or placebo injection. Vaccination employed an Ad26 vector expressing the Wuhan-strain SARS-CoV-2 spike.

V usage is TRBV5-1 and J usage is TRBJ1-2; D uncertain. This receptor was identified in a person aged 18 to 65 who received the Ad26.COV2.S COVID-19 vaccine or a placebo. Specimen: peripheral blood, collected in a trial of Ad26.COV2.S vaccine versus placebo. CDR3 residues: CASSLNGNSPQDYGYTF. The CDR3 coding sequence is TGCGCCAGCAGCTTGAACGGAAACAGTCCCCAAGACTATGGCTACACCTTC.